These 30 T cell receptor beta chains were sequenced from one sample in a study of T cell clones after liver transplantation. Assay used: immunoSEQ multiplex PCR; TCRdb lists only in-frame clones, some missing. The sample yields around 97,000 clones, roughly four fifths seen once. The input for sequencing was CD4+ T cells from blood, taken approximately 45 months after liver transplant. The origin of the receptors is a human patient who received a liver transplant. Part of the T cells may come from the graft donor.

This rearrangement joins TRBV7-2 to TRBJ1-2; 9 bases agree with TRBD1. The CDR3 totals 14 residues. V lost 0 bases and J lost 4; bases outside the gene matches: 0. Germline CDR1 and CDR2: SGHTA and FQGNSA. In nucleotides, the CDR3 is TGTGCCAGCAGCTTAGCGACAGGGGGCTATGGCTACACCTTC. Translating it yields CASSLATGGYGYTF.

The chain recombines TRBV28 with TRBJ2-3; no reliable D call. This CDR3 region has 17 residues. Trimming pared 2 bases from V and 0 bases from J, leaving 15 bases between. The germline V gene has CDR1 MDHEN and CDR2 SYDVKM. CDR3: CASSLVSVAASTDTQYF. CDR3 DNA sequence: TGTGCCAGCAGTTTAGTCTCCGTCGCGGCTAGCACAGATACGCAGTATTTT.

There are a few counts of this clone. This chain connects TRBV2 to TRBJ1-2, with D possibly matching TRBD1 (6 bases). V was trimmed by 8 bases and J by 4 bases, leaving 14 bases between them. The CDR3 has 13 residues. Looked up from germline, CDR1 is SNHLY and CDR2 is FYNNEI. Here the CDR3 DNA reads TGTGCCAGCCGCTTCAGGGGTTCCTATGGCTACACCTTC. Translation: CASRFRGSYGYTF.

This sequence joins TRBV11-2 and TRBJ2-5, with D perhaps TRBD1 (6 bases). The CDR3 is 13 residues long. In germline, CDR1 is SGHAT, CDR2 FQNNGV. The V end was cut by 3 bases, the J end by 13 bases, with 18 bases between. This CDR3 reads CASSFADRQARYF. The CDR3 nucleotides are TGTGCCAGCAGCTTTGCGGACCGACAGGCTCGGTACTTC.

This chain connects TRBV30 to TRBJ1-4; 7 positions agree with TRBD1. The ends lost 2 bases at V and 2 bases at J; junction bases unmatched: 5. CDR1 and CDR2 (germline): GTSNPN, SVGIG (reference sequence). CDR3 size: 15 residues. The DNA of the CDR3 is TGTGCCTGGAGTCCAGGACAGGTGACTAATGAAAAACTGTTTTTT. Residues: CAWSPGQVTNEKLFF.

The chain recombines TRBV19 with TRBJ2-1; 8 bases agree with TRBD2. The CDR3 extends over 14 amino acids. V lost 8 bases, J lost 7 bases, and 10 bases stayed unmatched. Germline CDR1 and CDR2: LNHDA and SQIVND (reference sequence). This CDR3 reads CASASGGPRNEQFF. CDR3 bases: TGTGCCAGTGCCTCGGGGGGGCCCCGGAATGAGCAGTTCTTC.

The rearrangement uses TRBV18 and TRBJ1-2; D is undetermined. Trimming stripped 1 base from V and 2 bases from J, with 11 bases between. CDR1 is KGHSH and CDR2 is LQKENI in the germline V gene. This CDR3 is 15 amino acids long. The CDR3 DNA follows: TGTGCCAGCTCACCACTCGAGGACTCAAACTATGGCTACACCTTC. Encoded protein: CASSPLEDSNYGYTF.

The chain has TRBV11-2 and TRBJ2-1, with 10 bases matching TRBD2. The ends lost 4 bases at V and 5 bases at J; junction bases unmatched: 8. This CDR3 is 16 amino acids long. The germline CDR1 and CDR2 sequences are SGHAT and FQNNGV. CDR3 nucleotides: TGTGCCAGCAGCTCTGCCGGGACTAGCGCCAACAATGAGCAGTTCTTC. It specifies CASSSAGTSANNEQFF.

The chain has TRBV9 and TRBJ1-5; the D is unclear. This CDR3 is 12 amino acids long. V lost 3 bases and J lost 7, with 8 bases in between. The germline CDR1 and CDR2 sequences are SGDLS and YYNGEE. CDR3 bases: TGTGCCAGCAGCGCGCCCGGACAGCCCCAGCATTTT. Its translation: CASSAPGQPQHF.

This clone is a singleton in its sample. The CDR3 sequence is CASSLDFRDSNAEAFF. CDR3 in DNA: TGTGCCAGCAGCTTGGATTTCCGGGACAGCAACGCTGAAGCTTTCTTT. The V call is TRBV5-6, the J call TRBJ1-1; the match to TRBD1 covers 7 bases. The V and J ends lost 0 bases and 6 bases, in that order; junction bases with no gene match: 11. Germline values: CDR1 SGHDT, CDR2 YYEEEE. This CDR3 has 16 residues.

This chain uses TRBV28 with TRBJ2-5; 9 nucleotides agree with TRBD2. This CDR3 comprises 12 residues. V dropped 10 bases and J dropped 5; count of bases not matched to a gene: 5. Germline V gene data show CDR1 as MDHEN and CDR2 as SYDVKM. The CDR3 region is CAIAGAGETQYF. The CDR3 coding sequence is TGTGCCATAGCGGGAGCCGGTGAGACCCAGTACTTC.

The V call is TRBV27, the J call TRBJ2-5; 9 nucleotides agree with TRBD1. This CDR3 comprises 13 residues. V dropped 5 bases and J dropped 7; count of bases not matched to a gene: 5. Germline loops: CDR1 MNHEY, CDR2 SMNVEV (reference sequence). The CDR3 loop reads CASSLRQGVTQYF. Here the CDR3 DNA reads TGTGCCAGCAGTCTGCGACAGGGGGTGACCCAGTACTTC.

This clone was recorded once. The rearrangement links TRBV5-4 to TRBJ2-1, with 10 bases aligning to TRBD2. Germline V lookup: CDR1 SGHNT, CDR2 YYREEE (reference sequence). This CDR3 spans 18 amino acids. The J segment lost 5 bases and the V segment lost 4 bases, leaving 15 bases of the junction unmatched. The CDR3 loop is CASSGRAGGPEFDNEQFF. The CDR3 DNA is TGTGCCAGCAGCGGGCGAGCGGGAGGGCCTGAGTTTGACAATGAGCAGTTCTTC.

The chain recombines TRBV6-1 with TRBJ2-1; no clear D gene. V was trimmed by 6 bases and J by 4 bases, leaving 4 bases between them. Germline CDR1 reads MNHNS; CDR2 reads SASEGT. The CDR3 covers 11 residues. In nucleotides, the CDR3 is TGTGCCAGCAGGGAGTACAATGAGCAGTTCTTC. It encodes CASREYNEQFF.

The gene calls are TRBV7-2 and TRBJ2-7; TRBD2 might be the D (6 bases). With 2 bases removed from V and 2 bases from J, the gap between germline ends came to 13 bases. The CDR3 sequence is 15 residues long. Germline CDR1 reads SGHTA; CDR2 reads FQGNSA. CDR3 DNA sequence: TGTGCCAGCAGCTTAATGGGACTTGCTGCCTACGAGCAGTACTTC. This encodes CASSLMGLAAYEQYF.

The CDR3 protein is CASSLVTGASYEQYF. The CDR3, as DNA: TGTGCCAGCAGCTTAGTGACGGGGGCCTCCTACGAGCAGTACTTC. V and J are TRBV11-2 and TRBJ2-7; either TRBD1 or TRBD2 may fit D (6 bases each). The CDR3 has 15 residues. Trimming took 1 base from V and 0 from J, leaving 10 bases between them. Looked up from germline, CDR1 is SGHAT and CDR2 is FQNNGV.

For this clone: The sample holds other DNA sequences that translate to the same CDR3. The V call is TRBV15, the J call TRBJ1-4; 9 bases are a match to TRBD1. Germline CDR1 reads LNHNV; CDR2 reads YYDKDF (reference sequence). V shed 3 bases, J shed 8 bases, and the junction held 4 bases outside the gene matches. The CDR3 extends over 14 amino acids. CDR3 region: CATSRDRGREKLFF. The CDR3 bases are TGTGCCACCAGCAGGGACAGGGGTAGGGAAAAACTGTTTTTT.

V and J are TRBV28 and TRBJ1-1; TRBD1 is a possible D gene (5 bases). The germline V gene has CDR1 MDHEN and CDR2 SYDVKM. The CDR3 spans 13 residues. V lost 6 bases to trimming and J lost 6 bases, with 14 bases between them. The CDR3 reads CASRGPASAEAFF. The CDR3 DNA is TGTGCCAGCAGGGGGCCGGCATCCGCTGAAGCTTTCTTT.

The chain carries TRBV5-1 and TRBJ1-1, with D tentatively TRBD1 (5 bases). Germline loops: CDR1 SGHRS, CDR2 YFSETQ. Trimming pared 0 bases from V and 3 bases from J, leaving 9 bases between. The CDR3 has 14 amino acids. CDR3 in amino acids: CASSLAIGDTEAFF. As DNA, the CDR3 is TGCGCCAGCAGCTTGGCCATAGGGGACACTGAAGCTTTCTTT.

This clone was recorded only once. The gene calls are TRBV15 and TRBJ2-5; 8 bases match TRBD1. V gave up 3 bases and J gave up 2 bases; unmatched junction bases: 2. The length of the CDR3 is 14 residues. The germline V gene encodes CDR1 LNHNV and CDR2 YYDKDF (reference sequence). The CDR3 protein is CATSSRQGQETQYF. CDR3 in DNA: TGTGCCACCAGCAGCCGACAGGGGCAAGAGACCCAGTACTTC. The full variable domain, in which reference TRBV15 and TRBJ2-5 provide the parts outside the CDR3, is DAMVIQNPRYQVTQFGKPVTLSCSQTLNHNVMYWYQQKSSQAPKLLFHYYDKDFNNEADTPDNFQSRRPNTSFCFLDIRSPGLGDTAMYLCATSSRQGQETQYFGPGTRLLVL.

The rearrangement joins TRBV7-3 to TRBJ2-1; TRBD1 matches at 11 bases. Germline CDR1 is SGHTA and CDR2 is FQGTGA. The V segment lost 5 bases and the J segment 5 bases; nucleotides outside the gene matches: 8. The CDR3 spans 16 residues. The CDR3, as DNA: TGTGCCAGCAGCCAAGCGGGGACAGGGGGTGACAATGAGCAGTTCTTC. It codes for CASSQAGTGGDNEQFF.

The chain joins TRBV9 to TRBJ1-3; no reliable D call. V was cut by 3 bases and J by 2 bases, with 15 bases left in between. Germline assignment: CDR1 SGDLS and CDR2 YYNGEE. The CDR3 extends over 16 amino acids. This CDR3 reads CASSASLGETGNTIYF. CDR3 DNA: TGTGCCAGCAGCGCCAGCCTCGGGGAGACTGGAAACACCATATATTTT.

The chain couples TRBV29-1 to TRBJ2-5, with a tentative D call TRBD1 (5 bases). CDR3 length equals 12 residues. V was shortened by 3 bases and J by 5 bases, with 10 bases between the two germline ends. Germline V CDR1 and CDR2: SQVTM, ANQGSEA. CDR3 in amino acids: CSVDRATETQYF. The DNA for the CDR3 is TGCAGCGTTGACAGGGCGACGGAGACCCAGTACTTC.

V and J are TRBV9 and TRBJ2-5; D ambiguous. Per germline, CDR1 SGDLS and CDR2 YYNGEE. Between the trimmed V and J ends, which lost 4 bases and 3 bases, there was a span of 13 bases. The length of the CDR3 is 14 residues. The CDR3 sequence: CASSWAANKETQYF. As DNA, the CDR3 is TGTGCCAGCAGCTGGGCAGCGAATAAAGAGACCCAGTACTTC.

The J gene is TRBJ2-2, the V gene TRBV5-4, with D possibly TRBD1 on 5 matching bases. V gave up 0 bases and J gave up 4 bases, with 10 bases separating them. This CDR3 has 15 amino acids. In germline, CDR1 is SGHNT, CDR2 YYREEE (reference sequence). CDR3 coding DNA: TGTGCCAGCAGCTTGGATGTTGGGGCCACCGGGGAGCTGTTTTTT. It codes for CASSLDVGATGELFF.

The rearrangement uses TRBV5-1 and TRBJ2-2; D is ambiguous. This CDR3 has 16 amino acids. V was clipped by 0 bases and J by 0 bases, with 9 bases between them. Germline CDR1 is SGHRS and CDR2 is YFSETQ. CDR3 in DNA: TGCGCCAGCAGCTTGGCGAGGTCACCGAACACCGGGGAGCTGTTTTTT. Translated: CASSLARSPNTGELFF.

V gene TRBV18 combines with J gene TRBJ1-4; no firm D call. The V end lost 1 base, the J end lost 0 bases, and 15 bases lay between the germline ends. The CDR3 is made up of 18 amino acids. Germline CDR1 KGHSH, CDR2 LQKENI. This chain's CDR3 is CASSPRRGQSPTNEKLFF. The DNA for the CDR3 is TGTGCCAGCTCACCACGACGCGGGCAGAGCCCAACTAATGAAAAACTGTTTTTT.

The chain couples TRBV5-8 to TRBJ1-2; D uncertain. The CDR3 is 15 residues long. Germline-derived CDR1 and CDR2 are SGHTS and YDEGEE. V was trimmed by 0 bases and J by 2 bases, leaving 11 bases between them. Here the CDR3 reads CASSLDVGLNYGYTF. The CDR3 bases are TGTGCCAGCAGCTTGGATGTAGGGCTGAACTATGGCTACACCTTC.

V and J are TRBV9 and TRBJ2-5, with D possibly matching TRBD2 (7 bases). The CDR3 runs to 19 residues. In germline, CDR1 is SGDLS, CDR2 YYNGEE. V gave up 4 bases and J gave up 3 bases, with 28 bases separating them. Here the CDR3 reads CASSLQSGGGNPYKETQYF. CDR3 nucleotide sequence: TGTGCCAGCAGCCTACAAAGTGGCGGGGGCAACCCGTACAAAGAGACCCAGTACTTC.

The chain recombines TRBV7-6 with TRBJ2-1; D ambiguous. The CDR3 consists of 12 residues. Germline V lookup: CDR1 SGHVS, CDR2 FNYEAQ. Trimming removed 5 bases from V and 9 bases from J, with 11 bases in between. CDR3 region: CASSLQRGEQFF. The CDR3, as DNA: TGTGCCAGCAGCCTCCAGAGAGGTGAGCAGTTCTTC.